This T cell receptor beta chain stems from a study of T cells in Graves' hyperthyroidism and ophthalmopathy. This clonotype appeared many times. There are 18 residues in the CDR3. V was shortened by 1 base and J by 1 base, with 17 bases between the two germline ends. Germline assignment: CDR1 LGHDT and CDR2 YNNKEL (reference sequence). From RNA transcripts, TCR beta CDR3 regions were amplified. The HTBI primer set drove a first-round RT-PCR of the TCR CDR3. Using its own MiXCR run on the multiplex PCR reads, TCRdb lists one record per CDR3 protein. The table records roughly 750,000 distinct CDR3 sequences, over 15% of them present only once.

Sequenced material: blood. The TCR comes from a man younger than 35 with Graves' hyperthyroidism. The chain has TRBV3-1 and TRBJ2-1, with D perhaps assigned TRBD1 or TRBD2 (5 bases each). The CDR3 sequence: CASSQVGSRDRSYNEQFF. CDR3 nucleotide sequence: TGTGCCAGCAGCCAAGTTGGGTCCCGGGACCGTTCCTACAATGAGCAGTTCTTC.